A selection of T cell receptor beta chains follows, all from one sample in a study of shared clonotypes between healthy human individuals. Sequenced by immunoSEQ multiplex PCR; TCRdb stores in-frame clones only, minus some. The data hold hundreds of thousands of clones, with around 97% observed a single time. Sample: naive CD4+ T cells sorted from blood. These receptors came from a woman aged 25 to 39 in good health. CDR3s include the opening cysteine and the closing phenylalanine or tryptophan. Each record gives: J gene, D gene, V gene, clone size, CDR3 DNA, CDR3 protein. A D gene is named only where the DNA matches it firmly. Expanded clones are given a class, and other clones once, few, many or no size at all.

J gene: TRBJ2-7; D gene: NA; V gene: TRBV28; clone size: NA; CDR3 DNA: TGTGCCAGCATGGAGGGGGGGACCTACGAGCAGTACTTC; CDR3 protein: CASMEGGTYEQYF
J gene: TRBJ2-7; D gene: NA; V gene: TRBV5-1; clone size: NA; CDR3 DNA: TGCGCCAGCAGCTTGGCAGGACTTGGCTACGAGCAGTACTTC; CDR3 protein: CASSLAGLGYEQYF
J gene: TRBJ2-1; D gene: NA; V gene: TRBV5-1; clone size: once; CDR3 DNA: TGCGCCAGCAGCCTCGGACAGCCTAACAATGAGCAGTTCTTC; CDR3 protein: CASSLGQPNNEQFF
J gene: TRBJ2-1; D gene: NA; V gene: TRBV19; clone size: once; CDR3 DNA: TGTGCCAGTAGTATAGAGGGGGGCGGCCAGTTCTTC; CDR3 protein: CASSIEGGGQFF
J gene: TRBJ2-3; D gene: TRBD1; V gene: TRBV28; clone size: NA; CDR3 DNA: TGTGCCAGCAGGGGACAGGGAGAGACAGATACGCAGTATTTT; CDR3 protein: CASRGQGETDTQYF
J gene: TRBJ2-7; D gene: NA; V gene: TRBV11-2; clone size: NA; CDR3 DNA: TGTGCCAGCAGCTTATACGCTCTTGGGCCGATTCAACGCACCTACGAGCAGTACTTC; CDR3 protein: CASSLYALGPIQRTYEQYF
J gene: TRBJ1-1; D gene: NA; V gene: TRBV7-9; clone size: NA; CDR3 DNA: TGTGCCACCTCGCTGGAGAACACTGAAGCTTTCTTT; CDR3 protein: CATSLENTEAFF
J gene: TRBJ2-2; D gene: NA; V gene: TRBV11-2; clone size: NA; CDR3 DNA: TGTGCCAGCAGCTTAGAGGCCGGGGAGCTGTTTTTT; CDR3 protein: CASSLEAGELFF
J gene: TRBJ2-6; D gene: TRBD2; V gene: TRBV28; clone size: NA; CDR3 DNA: TGTGCCAGCAGTTTATCGGGACTAGCGGTGTCTGGGGCCAACGTCCTGACTTTC; CDR3 protein: CASSLSGLAVSGANVLTF
J gene: TRBJ1-1; D gene: NA; V gene: TRBV5-1; clone size: NA; CDR3 DNA: TGCGCCAGCAGCTTATTAAGGGAGGACACTGAAGCTTTCTTT; CDR3 protein: CASSLLREDTEAFF
J gene: TRBJ2-1; D gene: TRBD1; V gene: TRBV2; clone size: NA; CDR3 DNA: TGTGCCAGCAGTGAACAGGGGGTTAATGAGCAGTTCTTC; CDR3 protein: CASSEQGVNEQFF
J gene: TRBJ2-1; D gene: TRBD2; V gene: TRBV19; clone size: NA; CDR3 DNA: TGTGCCACCGTATCCCCCGGGACTACCTACAATGAGCAGTTCTTC; CDR3 protein: CATVSPGTTYNEQFF
J gene: TRBJ2-7; D gene: NA; V gene: TRBV28; clone size: NA; CDR3 DNA: TGTGCCAGCAGAAGGAGGCACTACGAGCAGTACTTC; CDR3 protein: CASRRRHYEQYF
J gene: TRBJ2-3; D gene: NA; V gene: TRBV2; clone size: NA; CDR3 DNA: TGTGCCAGCAGTGTTCAGGGGCGCACAGATACGCAGTATTTT; CDR3 protein: CASSVQGRTDTQYF
J gene: TRBJ2-4; D gene: TRBD1; V gene: TRBV23-1; clone size: NA; CDR3 DNA: TGCGCCAGCAGTCAACTGGGACAGGGTCGCAAAAACATTCAGTACTTC; CDR3 protein: CASSQLGQGRKNIQYF
J gene: TRBJ1-1; D gene: TRBD1; V gene: TRBV28; clone size: NA; CDR3 DNA: TGTGCCAGCAGTGGCAGGGGGCCGGGCACTGAAGCTTTCTTT; CDR3 protein: CASSGRGPGTEAFF
J gene: TRBJ1-2; D gene: NA; V gene: TRBV2; clone size: NA; CDR3 DNA: TGTGCCAGAAAAGAGAAAGACAGCTATGGCTACACCTTC; CDR3 protein: CARKEKDSYGYTF
J gene: TRBJ2-1; D gene: TRBD2; V gene: TRBV4-1; clone size: NA; CDR3 DNA: TGCGCCAGCAGCCAAGGATCCGCTAGCGGGAGGTATGAGCAGTTCTTC; CDR3 protein: CASSQGSASGRYEQFF
J gene: TRBJ2-1; D gene: NA; V gene: TRBV25-1; clone size: once; CDR3 DNA: TGTGCCAGCAGTGACCGGTTCCCCTACAATGAGCAGTTCTTC; CDR3 protein: CASSDRFPYNEQFF
J gene: TRBJ2-7; D gene: NA; V gene: TRBV2; clone size: NA; CDR3 DNA: TGTGCCAGCACCGGGGGCGGGGGTGCATCCGACGAGCAGTACTTC; CDR3 protein: CASTGGGGASDEQYF
J gene: TRBJ2-5; D gene: NA; V gene: TRBV2; clone size: NA; CDR3 DNA: TGTGCCACCCTACGTATCCAAGAGACCCAGTACTTC; CDR3 protein: CATLRIQETQYF
J gene: TRBJ2-5; D gene: TRBD2; V gene: TRBV15; clone size: NA; CDR3 DNA: TGTGCCACCAGCAGAGTTCGGCCCTCAGGGAGGGAGGGCCGCGGGGAGACCCAGTACTTC; CDR3 protein: CATSRVRPSGREGRGETQYF
J gene: TRBJ2-5; D gene: NA; V gene: TRBV5-1; clone size: NA; CDR3 DNA: TGCGCCAGCAGCTTGGACAGGGCAAAGGAGACCCAGTACTTC; CDR3 protein: CASSLDRAKETQYF
J gene: TRBJ1-4; D gene: NA; V gene: TRBV5-1; clone size: NA; CDR3 DNA: TGCGCCAGCAGCGCGCCTGGGACTAATGAAAAACTGTTTTTT; CDR3 protein: CASSAPGTNEKLFF
J gene: TRBJ1-2; D gene: NA; V gene: TRBV5-6; clone size: NA; CDR3 DNA: TGTGCCAGCAGCTCAGGGGCCTATGGCTACACCTTC; CDR3 protein: CASSSGAYGYTF
J gene: TRBJ1-2; D gene: NA; V gene: TRBV11-2; clone size: NA; CDR3 DNA: TGTGCCAGCAGCGTGAGGACCCAAATCCTGGGAGGCTACACCTTC; CDR3 protein: CASSVRTQILGGYTF
J gene: TRBJ2-6; D gene: NA; V gene: TRBV19; clone size: NA; CDR3 DNA: TGTGCCAGTAGTATATCAGGATCCAGCTCTGGGGCCAACGTCCTGACTTTC; CDR3 protein: CASSISGSSSGANVLTF